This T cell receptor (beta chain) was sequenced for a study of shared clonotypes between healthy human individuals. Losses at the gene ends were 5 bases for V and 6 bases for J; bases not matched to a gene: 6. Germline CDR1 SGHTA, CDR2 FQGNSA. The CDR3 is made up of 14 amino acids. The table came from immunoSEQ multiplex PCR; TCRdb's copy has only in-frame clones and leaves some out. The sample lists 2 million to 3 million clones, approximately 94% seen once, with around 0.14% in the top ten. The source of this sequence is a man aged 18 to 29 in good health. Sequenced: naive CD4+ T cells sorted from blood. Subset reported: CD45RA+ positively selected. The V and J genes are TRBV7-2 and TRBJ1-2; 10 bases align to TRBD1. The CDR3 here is CASSAGQGFDGYTF. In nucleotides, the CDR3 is TGTGCCAGCAGCGCGGGACAGGGGTTTGATGGCTACACCTTC.